Sequencing of this T cell receptor beta chain was carried out in a study of blood T cell repertoires in COVID-19. For the study at large: The United States, Italy and Spain provided the acute and convalescent COVID-19 samples. In each case, the material was cDNA or gDNA derived from T cells, B-cell-depleted T cells, or PBMCs.

Per the original data handling: Cell counts per sample came from amplifying reference gene primers. Produced via immunoSEQ multiplex PCR; TCRdb's table is partial and in-frame only. From that table come the V and J calls and clone size; the DNA was used to work out D and trimming. The sample holds over 120,000 clones, 75% to 90% seen once. Germline-derived CDR1 and CDR2 are LGHNA and YNFKEQ. J gave up 7 bases and V 1 base, and 16 bases lay outside the gene matches. CDR3 length: 18 residues. This chain connects TRBV4-2 to TRBJ1-3; 7 bases line up with TRBD1. Sequencing used peripheral blood. The clonotype comes from a human donor in a cohort sampled during active COVID-19. In DNA, the CDR3 is TGTGCCAGCAGCCAAGTCGGGACAGCGGGGGCTCTCGGGAACACCATATATTTT. It is translated as CASSQVGTAGALGNTIYF.